The 7 T cell receptor beta chains below were found in one sample sequenced in a study of blood T cell repertoires in COVID-19. Produced via immunoSEQ multiplex PCR; TCRdb's table is partial and in-frame only. The top ten clones hold approximately 15% of a sample with tens of thousands of clones, 85% to 90% of them seen once. The source material was peripheral blood. The receptor set was obtained from a man at least 80 years old in a cohort sampled during active COVID-19.

The chain joins TRBV5-1 to TRBJ1-1, with 10 bases matching TRBD1. Germline V gene data show CDR1 as SGHRS and CDR2 as YFSETQ. Germline trimming cut 3 bases from V and 0 bases from J; bases unmatched to any gene: 5. The CDR3 consists of 16 residues. The CDR3 region is CASSSSGTGVNTEAFF. CDR3 bases: TGCGCCAGCAGCTCTTCCGGGACAGGGGTGAACACTGAAGCTTTCTTT.

The V gene is TRBV21-1, the J gene TRBJ1-1; TRBD1 was called by the table and not checked on the DNA. TRBV21-1 is reported as a pseudogene. The CDR3 is made up of 17 amino acids. CDR3 sequence: CASSKPTWGQGYTEAFF. Written as DNA, the CDR3 is TGTGCCAGCAGCAAGCCGACTTGGGGACAGGGCTACACTGAAGCTTTCTTT.

The chain has TRBV12-5 and TRBJ1-6, with D perhaps matching TRBD1 (5 bases). Germline loops: CDR1 LGHNT, CDR2 FRNRAP. V was pared by 8 bases and J by 8 bases, with 10 bases between. This CDR3 comprises 12 residues. The CDR3 DNA sequence: TGTGCTAGTCTTCCCAGGGATTCACCCCTCCACTTT. Translated, it gives CASLPRDSPLHF.

This chain joins TRBV11-2 and TRBJ1-2; D possibly corresponds to TRBD1 (6 bases). Trimming cost V 5 bases and J 2 bases, with 15 bases left between them. The CDR3 runs to 15 residues. Looked up from germline, CDR1 is SGHAT and CDR2 is FQNNGV. CDR3 nucleotide sequence: TGTGCCAGCAGCCCCAGCCCGACAGGCAACTATGGCTACACCTTC. Translated, it gives CASSPSPTGNYGYTF.

The J gene is TRBJ1-5, the V gene TRBV18, with 12 bases lining up with TRBD1. Germline CDR1 KGHSH, CDR2 LQKENI. The CDR3 runs 18 residues. V lost 1 base to trimming and J lost 5 bases; unmatched junction nucleotides: 9. In DNA, the CDR3 is TGTGCCAGCTCACCACTACCGGGACAGGGGGCGTTAGATCAGCCCCAGCATTTT. Its protein is CASSPLPGQGALDQPQHF.

The J gene is TRBJ2-1, the V gene TRBV7-9; a possible D gene is TRBD2 (5 bases). V lost 4 bases and J lost 0, with 10 bases in between. The CDR3 loop spans 15 amino acids. Germline V gene sequence: CDR1 SEHNR, CDR2 FQNEAQ (reference sequence). The chain's CDR3 is CASSSGDRSYNEQFF. CDR3 DNA: TGTGCCAGCAGCTCCGGGGATCGCTCCTACAATGAGCAGTTCTTC.

The J gene is TRBJ1-1, the V gene TRBV29-1, with D possibly being TRBD1 (5 bases). From germline, CDR1 is SQVTM and CDR2 ANQGSEA. The CDR3 runs 13 residues. The ends were cut back, 3 bases at V and 4 bases at J, with 12 bases in the middle. CDR3 amino acids: CSVDQTVGTEAFF. The CDR3 region has the DNA TGCAGCGTTGACCAGACAGTTGGCACTGAAGCTTTCTTT.